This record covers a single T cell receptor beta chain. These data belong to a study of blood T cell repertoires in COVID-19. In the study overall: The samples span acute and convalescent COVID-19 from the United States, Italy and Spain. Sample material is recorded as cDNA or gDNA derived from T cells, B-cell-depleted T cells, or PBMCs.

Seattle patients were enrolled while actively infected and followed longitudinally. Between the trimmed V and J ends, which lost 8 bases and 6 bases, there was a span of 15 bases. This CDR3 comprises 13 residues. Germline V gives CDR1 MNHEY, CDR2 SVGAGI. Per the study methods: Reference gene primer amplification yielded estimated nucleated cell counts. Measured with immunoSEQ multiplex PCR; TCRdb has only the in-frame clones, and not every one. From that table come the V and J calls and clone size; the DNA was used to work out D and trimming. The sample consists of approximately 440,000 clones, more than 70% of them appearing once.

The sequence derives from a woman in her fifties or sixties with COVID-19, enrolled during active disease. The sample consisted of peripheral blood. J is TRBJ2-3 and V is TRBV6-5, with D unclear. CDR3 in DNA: TGTGCCAGCCTCTCAAGTGAACGGGATACGCAGTATTTT. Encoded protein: CASLSSERDTQYF.